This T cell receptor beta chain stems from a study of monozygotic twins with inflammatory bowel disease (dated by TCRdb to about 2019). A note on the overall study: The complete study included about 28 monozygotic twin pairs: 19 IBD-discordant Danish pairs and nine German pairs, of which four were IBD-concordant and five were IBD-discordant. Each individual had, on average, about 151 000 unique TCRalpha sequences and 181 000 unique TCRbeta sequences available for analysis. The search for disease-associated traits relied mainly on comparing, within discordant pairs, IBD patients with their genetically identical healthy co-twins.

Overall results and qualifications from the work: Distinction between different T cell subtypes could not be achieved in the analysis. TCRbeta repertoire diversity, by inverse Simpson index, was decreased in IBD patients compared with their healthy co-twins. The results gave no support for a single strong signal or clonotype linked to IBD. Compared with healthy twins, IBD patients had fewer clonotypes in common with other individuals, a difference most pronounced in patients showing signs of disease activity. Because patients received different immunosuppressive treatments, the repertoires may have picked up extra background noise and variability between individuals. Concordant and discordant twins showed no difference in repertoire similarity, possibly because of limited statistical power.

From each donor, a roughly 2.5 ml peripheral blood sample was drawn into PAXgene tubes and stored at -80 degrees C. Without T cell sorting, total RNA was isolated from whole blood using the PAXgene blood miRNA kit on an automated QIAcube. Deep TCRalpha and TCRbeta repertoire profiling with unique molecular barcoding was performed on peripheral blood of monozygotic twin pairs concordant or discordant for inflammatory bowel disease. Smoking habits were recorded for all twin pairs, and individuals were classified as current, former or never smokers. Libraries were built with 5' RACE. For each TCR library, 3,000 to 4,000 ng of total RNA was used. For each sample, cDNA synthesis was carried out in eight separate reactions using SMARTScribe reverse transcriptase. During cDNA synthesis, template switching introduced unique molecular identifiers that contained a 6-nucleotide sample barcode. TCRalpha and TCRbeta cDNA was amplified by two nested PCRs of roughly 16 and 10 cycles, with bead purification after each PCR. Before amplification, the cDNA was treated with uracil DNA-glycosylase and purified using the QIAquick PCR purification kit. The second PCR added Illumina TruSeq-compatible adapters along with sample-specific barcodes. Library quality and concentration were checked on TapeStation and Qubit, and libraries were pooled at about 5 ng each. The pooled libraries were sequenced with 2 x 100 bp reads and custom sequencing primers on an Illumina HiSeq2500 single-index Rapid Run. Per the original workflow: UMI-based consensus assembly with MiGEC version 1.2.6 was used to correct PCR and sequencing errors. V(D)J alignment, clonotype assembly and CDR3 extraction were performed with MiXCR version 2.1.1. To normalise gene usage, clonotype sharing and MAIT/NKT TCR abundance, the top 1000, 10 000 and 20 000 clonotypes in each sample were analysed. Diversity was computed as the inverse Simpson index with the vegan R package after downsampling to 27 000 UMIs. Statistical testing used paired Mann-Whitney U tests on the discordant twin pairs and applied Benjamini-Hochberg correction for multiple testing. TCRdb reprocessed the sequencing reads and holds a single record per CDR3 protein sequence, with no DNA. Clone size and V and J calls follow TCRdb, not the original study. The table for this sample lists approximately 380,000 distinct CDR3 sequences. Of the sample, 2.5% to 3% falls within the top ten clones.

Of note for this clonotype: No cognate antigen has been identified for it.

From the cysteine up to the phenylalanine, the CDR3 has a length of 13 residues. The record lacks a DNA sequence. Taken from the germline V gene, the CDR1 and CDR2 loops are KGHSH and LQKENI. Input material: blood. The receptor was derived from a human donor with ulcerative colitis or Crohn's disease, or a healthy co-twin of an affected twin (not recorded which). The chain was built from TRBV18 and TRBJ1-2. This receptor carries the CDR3 CASSPRIREGYTF.